These 17 T cell receptor beta chains originate from one sample sequenced in a study of siplizumab effects on memory and regulatory T cells. This table comes from immunoSEQ multiplex PCR, and its TCRdb copy is limited to in-frame clones, with some not included. The table lists 70,000 to 95,000 clones, under 95% of them singletons. The specimen was CD8+ T cells sorted from blood. The receptors were sampled from a human donor in good health.

Turning to this clone: With a much larger clone just one base away, this may be a read error. The V and J genes are TRBV6-4 and TRBJ2-2; no definite D call. Deletions cut 2 bases from V and 0 bases from J, with 1 base between. The CDR3 has 13 amino acids. CDR1 is MRHNA, CDR2 SNTAGT, per germline. The DNA for the CDR3 is TGTGCCAGCAGTGACACGAACACCGGGGAGCTGTTTTTT. Protein sequence: CASSDTNTGELFF.

This chain joins TRBV4-1 and TRBJ2-7; a weak D match, TRBD2 (5 bases). Germline V gene data show CDR1 as MGHRA and CDR2 as YSYEKL. This CDR3 is built from 16 residues. The V end lost 1 base, the J end lost 3 bases, and 16 bases lay between the germline ends. The CDR3: CASSQGPLEGSYEQYF. In nucleotides, the CDR3 is TGCGCCAGCAGCCAAGGTCCCCTCGAGGGTAGCTACGAGCAGTACTTC.

The chain uses TRBV11-3 and TRBJ2-1; D is possibly TRBD2 (6 bases). This CDR3 spans 15 amino acids. Germline loops: CDR1 SGHNT, CDR2 YENEEA. V lost 2 bases to trimming and J lost 4 bases, with 12 bases between them. CDR3 amino acids: CASSLRTSTYNEQFF. The CDR3 bases are TGTGCCAGCAGCTTAAGAACTAGCACTTACAATGAGCAGTTCTTC.

In its sample, this clone was seen once. The gene calls are TRBV5-6 and TRBJ1-2, with D uncertain. Germline CDR1 is SGHDT and CDR2 is YYEEEE. CDR3 length: 13 residues. Trimming cost V 0 bases and J 4 bases, with 7 bases left between them. CDR3 sequence reads: CASSLGNSYGYTF. For the CDR3, the DNA is TGTGCCAGCAGCTTGGGGAACAGCTATGGCTACACCTTC.

This clone was seen once. The chain links TRBV30 to TRBJ1-5; tentatively, D is TRBD1 (6 bases). This CDR3 has 13 residues. CDR1 and CDR2 (germline): GTSNPN, SVGIG (reference sequence). The CDR3 nucleotides read TGTGCGTGGGGACATTTAAGCAATCAGCCCCAGCATTTT. Amino acids: CAWGHLSNQPQHF.

This sequence joins TRBV5-5 and TRBJ2-7; 10 bases match TRBD1. V lost 3 bases, J lost 0 bases, and 3 bases stayed unmatched. This CDR3 has 15 residues. CDR1 is SGHKS and CDR2 is YYEKEE in the germline V gene (reference sequence). This CDR3 reads CASSSRTGGSYEQYF. The CDR3 DNA follows: TGTGCCAGCAGCTCAAGGACAGGGGGCTCCTACGAGCAGTACTTC.

The chain employs TRBV7-9 and TRBJ2-7; D call uncertain. Germline V gene lookup returns CDR1 SEHNR and CDR2 FQNEAQ (reference sequence). This CDR3 spans 13 amino acids. The V end lost 2 bases, the J end lost 1 base, and 6 bases lay between the germline ends. CDR3 bases: TGTGCCAGCAGCTTACGAGAGTCCTACGAGCAGTACTTC. This sequence encodes CASSLRESYEQYF.

The chain carries TRBV11-3 and TRBJ2-1; TRBD2 matches at 13 bases. Losses at the gene ends were 4 bases for V and 9 bases for J; bases not matched to a gene: 6. Per germline, CDR1 SGHNT and CDR2 YENEEA. This CDR3 comprises 15 residues. The CDR3 loop is CASSSGTSGNGEQFF. The CDR3 bases are TGTGCCAGCAGCTCCGGGACTAGCGGGAATGGTGAGCAGTTCTTC.

The chain's CDR3 is CASSQTVATSPGELFF. DNA for the CDR3: TGCGCCAGCAGCCAAACCGTCGCAACTAGCCCTGGGGAGCTGTTTTTT. This rearrangement joins TRBV4-3 to TRBJ2-2; maybe TRBD2 (6 bases). Trimming removed 2 bases from V and 8 bases from J, with 18 bases in between. The CDR3 has 16 residues. The germline V gene encodes CDR1 LGHNA and CDR2 YSLEER.

This clone was seen only a few times. This chain joins TRBV5-6 and TRBJ1-5; a possible D gene is TRBD1 (5 bases). CDR1 is SGHDT and CDR2 is YYEEEE in the germline V gene. The CDR3 is 14 residues long. The V end lost 4 bases, the J end lost 6 bases, and 14 bases lay between the germline ends. CDR3 in DNA: TGTGCCAGCAGCGGGGGGGTGTTGGGTCAGCCCCAGCATTTT. Its protein is CASSGGVLGQPQHF.

V usage is TRBV10-3 and J usage is TRBJ1-1; 7 bases align to TRBD1. J was trimmed by 7 bases and V by 3 bases; bases with no gene match: 5. CDR1 is ENHRY, CDR2 SYGVKD, per germline. This CDR3 has 13 amino acids. This chain's CDR3 is CAISDPGGIEAFF. For the CDR3, the DNA is TGTGCCATCAGTGATCCAGGGGGGATTGAAGCTTTCTTT.

The J gene is TRBJ2-5, the V gene TRBV7-9, with no clear D. The CDR3 spans 15 residues. The ends were cut back, 5 bases at V and 2 bases at J, with 15 bases in the middle. Germline V gene lookup returns CDR1 SEHNR and CDR2 FQNEAQ (reference sequence). CDR3 sequence reads: CASSPPALEQETQYF. The CDR3 coding sequence is TGTGCCAGCAGCCCACCTGCCCTAGAACAAGAGACCCAGTACTTC.

V gene TRBV7-9 combines with J gene TRBJ2-1; TRBD1 or TRBD2 may be the D gene (5 bases each). This CDR3 contains 13 residues. Trimming pared 1 base from V and 7 bases from J, leaving 8 bases between. CDR1 and CDR2 (germline): SEHNR, FQNEAQ (reference sequence). CDR3 region: CASSLDGGNEQFF. CDR3 sequence (DNA): TGTGCCAGCAGCTTAGATGGGGGTAATGAGCAGTTCTTC.

V gene TRBV11-3 combines with J gene TRBJ1-5, with no clear D. V lost 5 bases, J lost 0 bases, and 5 bases lay in between. This CDR3 is built from 13 residues. Germline loops: CDR1 SGHNT, CDR2 YENEEA. This CDR3 is CASSPNSNQPQHF. CDR3 in DNA: TGTGCCAGCAGCCCTAATAGCAATCAGCCCCAGCATTTT.

The chain recombines TRBV19 with TRBJ2-3, with D perhaps matching TRBD1 or TRBD2 (6 bases each). Germline V gene data show CDR1 as LNHDA and CDR2 as SQIVND (reference sequence). The CDR3 runs to 16 residues. The V end lost 3 bases, the J end lost 2 bases, and 15 bases lay between the germline ends. The CDR3 coding sequence is TGTGCCAGTAGTATGGGCCGGGGGCGAATCACAGATACGCAGTATTTT. Translated, it gives CASSMGRGRITDTQYF.

V usage is TRBV19 and J usage is TRBJ2-7; the D call may be TRBD1 or TRBD2 (5 bases each). The germline V gene has CDR1 LNHDA and CDR2 SQIVND (reference sequence). This CDR3 spans 15 amino acids. V lost 8 bases, J lost 3 bases, and 20 bases lay in between. CDR3 sequence: CASQPGPGRVYEQYF. DNA of the CDR3: TGTGCCAGTCAACCGGGACCCGGTAGAGTCTACGAGCAGTACTTC.

This clone was seen only once. V is TRBV13 and J is TRBJ2-5; 7 bases match TRBD1. The V segment lost 4 bases and the J segment 5 bases; nucleotides outside the gene matches: 4. Looked up from germline, CDR1 is PRHDT and CDR2 is FYEKMQ (reference sequence). The CDR3 has 13 residues. The CDR3 region is CASSYRQGETQYF. DNA for the CDR3: TGTGCCAGCAGCTATCGACAGGGCGAGACCCAGTACTTC.